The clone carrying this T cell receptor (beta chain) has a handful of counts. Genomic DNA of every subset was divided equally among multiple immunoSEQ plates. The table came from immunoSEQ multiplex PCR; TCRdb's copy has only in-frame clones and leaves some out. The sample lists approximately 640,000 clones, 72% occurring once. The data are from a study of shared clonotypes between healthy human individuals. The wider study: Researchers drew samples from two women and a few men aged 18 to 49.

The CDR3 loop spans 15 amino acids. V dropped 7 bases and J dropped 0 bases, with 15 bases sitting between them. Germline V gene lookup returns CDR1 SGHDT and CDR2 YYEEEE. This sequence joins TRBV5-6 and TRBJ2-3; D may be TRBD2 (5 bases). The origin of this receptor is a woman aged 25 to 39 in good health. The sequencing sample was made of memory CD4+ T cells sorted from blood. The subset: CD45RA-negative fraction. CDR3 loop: CASSPAWTSTDTQYF. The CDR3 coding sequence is TGTGCCAGCTCACCCGCTTGGACTAGCACAGATACGCAGTATTTT.